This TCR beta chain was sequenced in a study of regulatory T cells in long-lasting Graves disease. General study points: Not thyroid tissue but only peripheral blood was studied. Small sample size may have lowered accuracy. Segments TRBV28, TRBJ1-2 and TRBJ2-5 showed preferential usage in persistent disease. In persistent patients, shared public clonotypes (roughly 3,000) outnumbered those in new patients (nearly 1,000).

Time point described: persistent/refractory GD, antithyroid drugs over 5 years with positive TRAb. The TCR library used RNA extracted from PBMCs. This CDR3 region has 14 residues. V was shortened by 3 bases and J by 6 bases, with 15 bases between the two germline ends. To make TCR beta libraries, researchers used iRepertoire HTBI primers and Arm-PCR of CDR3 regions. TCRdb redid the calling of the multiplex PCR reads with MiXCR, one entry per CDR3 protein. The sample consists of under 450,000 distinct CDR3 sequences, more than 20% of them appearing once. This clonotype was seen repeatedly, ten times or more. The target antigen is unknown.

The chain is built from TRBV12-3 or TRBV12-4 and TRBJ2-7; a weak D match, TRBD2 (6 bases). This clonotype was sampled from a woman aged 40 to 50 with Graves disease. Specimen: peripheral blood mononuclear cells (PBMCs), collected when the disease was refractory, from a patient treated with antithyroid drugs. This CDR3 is CASSLRGSWFEQYF. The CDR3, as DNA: TGTGCCAGCAGTTTGCGGGGATCCTGGTTCGAGCAGTACTTC.